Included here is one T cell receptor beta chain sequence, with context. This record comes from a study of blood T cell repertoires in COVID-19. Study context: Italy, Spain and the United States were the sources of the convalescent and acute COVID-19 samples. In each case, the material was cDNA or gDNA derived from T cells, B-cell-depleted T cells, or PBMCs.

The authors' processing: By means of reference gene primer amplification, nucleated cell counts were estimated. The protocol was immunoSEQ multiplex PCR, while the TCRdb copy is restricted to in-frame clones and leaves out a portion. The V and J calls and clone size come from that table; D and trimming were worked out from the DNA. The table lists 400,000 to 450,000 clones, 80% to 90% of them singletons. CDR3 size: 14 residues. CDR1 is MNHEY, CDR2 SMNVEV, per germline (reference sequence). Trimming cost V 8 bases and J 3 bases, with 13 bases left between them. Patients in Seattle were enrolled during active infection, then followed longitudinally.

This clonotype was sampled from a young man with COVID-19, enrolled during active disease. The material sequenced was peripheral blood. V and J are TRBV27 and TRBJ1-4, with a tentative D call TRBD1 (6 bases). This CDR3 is CASSRGAANEKLFF. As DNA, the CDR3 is TGTGCCAGCTCTCGGGGGGCAGCTAATGAAAAACTGTTTTTT.